The 11 T cell receptor beta chains given below trace back to one sample, sequenced in a study of patients and donors after allogeneic stem cell transplantation (dated by TCRdb to the early 2020s). The library was built by means of RT-PCR. The reads were generated on a NextSeq 550. TCRdb itself trimmed the public reads at Q25 with fastp, ran MiXCR and retained productive beta chains. One record per CDR3 amino acid sequence lists the most common genes and DNA. The sample yields tens of thousands of distinct CDR3 sequences; more than 35% were counted once. The ten largest clones capture over 65% of the sample. Sequenced input: blood, either unsorted or a sorted T cell fraction (not recorded which). The source is a human donor who was either an allogeneic HSCT recipient or a stem cell or donor lymphocyte infusion donor (not recorded which). It is not recorded whose cells these are; they may come from a transplant donor.

This chain connects TRBV10-2 to TRBJ1-1; D unresolved. This CDR3 has 13 amino acids. V lost 5 bases and J 6 bases, leaving 13 bases between the germline ends. From germline, CDR1 is WSHSY and CDR2 SAAADI. The CDR3 sequence: CASSLGIRAEAFF. In DNA, the CDR3 is TGCGCCAGCAGTTTGGGGATAAGGGCTGAAGCTTTCTTT.

V is TRBV18 and J is TRBJ1-2, with D possibly matching TRBD1 (5 bases). Per germline, CDR1 KGHSH and CDR2 LQKENI. The ends were cut back, 6 bases at V and 0 bases at J, with 14 bases in the middle. There are 15 residues in the CDR3. CDR3: CASSQRQTANYGYTF. The CDR3, as DNA: TGTGCCAGCTCCCAACGACAGACGGCTAACTATGGCTACACCTTC.

The chain carries TRBV7-2 and TRBJ1-6; D gene unclear. CDR3 length: 13 amino acids. Germline CDR1 SGHTA, CDR2 FQGNSA. With 1 base removed from V and 10 bases from J, the gap between germline ends came to 8 bases. CDR3 sequence reads: CASSLDKESPLHF. In DNA form, the CDR3 reads TGTGCCAGCAGCTTAGATAAGGAATCACCCCTCCACTTT.

This chain uses TRBV5-1 with TRBJ1-1; possibly TRBD1 for D (5 bases). Germline V gene data show CDR1 as SGHRS and CDR2 as YFSETQ. This CDR3 is built from 12 residues. V was pared by 3 bases and J by 6 bases, with 9 bases between. The chain's CDR3 is CASSSQGSEAFF. CDR3 nucleotides: TGCGCCAGCAGCTCCCAGGGCTCTGAAGCTTTCTTT.

This clonotype showed up just a few times. The chain carries TRBV3-1 and TRBJ2-5; a possible D gene is TRBD1 (6 bases). Per the germline V gene, CDR1 is LGHDT and CDR2 is YNNKEL (reference sequence). The CDR3 runs to 15 residues. V was clipped by 2 bases and J by 2 bases, with 12 bases between them. CDR3 loop: CASSQRTDWQETQYF. DNA for the CDR3: TGTGCCAGCAGCCAAAGGACAGATTGGCAAGAGACCCAGTACTTC.

The chain recombines TRBV20-1 with TRBJ2-7; the D gene is possibly TRBD2 (5 bases). Germline V CDR1 and CDR2: DFQATT, SNEGSKA (reference sequence). The CDR3 covers 15 residues. Trimming removed 2 bases from V and 1 base from J, with 15 bases in between. The CDR3 DNA follows: TGCAGTGCTAGAAGAGGGAGCGCCGCATCCTACGAGCAGTACTTC. Translated: CSARRGSAASYEQYF.

This clonotype was counted only a few times. This chain uses TRBV7-8 with TRBJ1-5; perhaps TRBD1 as D (5 bases). Germline CDR1 reads SGHVS; CDR2 reads FQNEAQ. V was cut by 3 bases and J by 5 bases, with 11 bases left in between. The CDR3 totals 14 residues. The CDR3 DNA follows: TGTGCCAGCAGCTTGGGACCTTTCTATCAGCCCCAGCATTTT. This sequence encodes CASSLGPFYQPQHF.

The chain couples TRBV4-2 to TRBJ1-5; D is perhaps TRBD1 (5 bases). Germline V gene lookup returns CDR1 LGHNA and CDR2 YNFKEQ. This CDR3 region has 14 residues. The ends were cut back, 3 bases at V and 5 bases at J, with 11 bases in the middle. The CDR3: CASSHQGSDQPQHF. CDR3 DNA: TGTGCCAGCAGCCATCAGGGTTCCGATCAGCCCCAGCATTTT.

This clonotype was observed a single time. This chain links TRBV18 with TRBJ1-5, with D maybe TRBD1 (5 bases). Germline V CDR1 and CDR2: KGHSH, LQKENI. There are 13 residues in the CDR3. With 5 bases removed from V and 2 bases from J, the gap between germline ends came to 7 bases. CDR3 coding DNA: TGTGCCAGCTCAAGGACACGCAATCAGCCCCAGCATTTT. Residues: CASSRTRNQPQHF. The complete variable domain, with remaining parts taken from reference TRBV18 and TRBJ1-5, reads NAGVMQNPRHLVRRRGQEARLRCSPMKGHSHVYWYRQLPEEGLKFMVYLQKENIIDESGMPKERFSAEFPKEGPSILRIQQVVRGDSAAYFCASSRTRNQPQHFGDGTRLSIL.

The J gene is TRBJ1-5, the V gene TRBV18; TRBD1 aligns across 8 bases. The J segment lost 6 bases and the V segment lost 0 bases, leaving 4 bases of the junction unmatched. This CDR3 is built from 15 residues. Germline V gives CDR1 KGHSH, CDR2 LQKENI. The CDR3 sequence: CASSPPAGGGQPQHF. CDR3 DNA sequence: TGTGCCAGCTCACCACCGGCAGGGGGCGGTCAGCCCCAGCATTTT.

The chain carries TRBV29-1 and TRBJ1-1; D is possibly TRBD1 (5 bases). The germline CDR1 and CDR2 sequences are SQVTM and ANQGSEA. The CDR3 consists of 15 residues. V lost 1 base and J 0 bases, leaving 12 bases between the germline ends. CDR3 amino acids: CSVEVPRVLNTEAFF. The CDR3 DNA reads TGCAGCGTTGAAGTGCCCAGGGTGTTGAACACTGAAGCTTTCTTT. The whole variable domain, filled in from reference TRBV29-1 and TRBJ1-1, reads SAVISQKPSRDICQRGTSLTIQCQVDSQVTMMFWYRQQPGQSLTLIATANQGSEATYESGFVIDKFPISRPNLTFSTLTVSNMSPEDSSIYLCSVEVPRVLNTEAFFGQGTRLTVV.